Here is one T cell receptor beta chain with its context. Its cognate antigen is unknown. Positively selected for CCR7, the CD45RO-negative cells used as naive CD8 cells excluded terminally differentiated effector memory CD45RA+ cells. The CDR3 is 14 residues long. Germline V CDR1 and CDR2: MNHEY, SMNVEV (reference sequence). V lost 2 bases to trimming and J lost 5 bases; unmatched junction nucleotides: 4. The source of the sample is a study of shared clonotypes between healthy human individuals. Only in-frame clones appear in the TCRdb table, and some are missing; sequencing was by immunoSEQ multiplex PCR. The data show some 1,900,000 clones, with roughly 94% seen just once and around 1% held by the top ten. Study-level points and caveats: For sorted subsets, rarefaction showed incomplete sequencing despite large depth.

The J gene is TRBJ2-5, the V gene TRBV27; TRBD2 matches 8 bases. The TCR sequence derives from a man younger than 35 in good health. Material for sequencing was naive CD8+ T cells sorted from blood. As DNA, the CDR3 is TGTGCCAGCAGTTTAGCGGGGGGCCGGGAGACCCAGTACTTC. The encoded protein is CASSLAGGRETQYF.